This T cell receptor (beta chain) was captured in a study of shared clonotypes between healthy human individuals (dated by TCRdb to the early 2020s). Regarding the study in general: A couple of women and a few men aged 18 to 49 years were included in the cohort. Per donor, three plates each were used for CD4 naive and CD4 memory, two for CD8 naive, and one for CD8 memory. To increase sequencing depth and limit assay-specific biases, TCR repertoire library preparation and sequencing were carried out by different laboratories using diverse techniques. To estimate repertoire size and how much clonotype sharing occurs between individuals, the study deeply sequenced the blood TCR repertoires of about five healthy adults. Leukapheresis yielded between about 0.85 and 9.5 billion PBMCs per donor.

On this clone itself: Its antigen is not yet known. There are no base qualities to consult, and no much larger clone falls within one base.

TCR CDR3 regions were amplified from genomic DNA by multiplex PCR using the deep immunoSEQ assay. Genomic DNA extracted from each cell subset was distributed evenly over all wells of several immunoSEQ 96-well plates, and each plate served as one replicate. For sorted subsets, each replicate PCR was loaded with 200 ng genomic DNA, equivalent to approximately 27,000 T cell genomes. The purified libraries were quantified using a Qubit 3.0 fluorometer, sized with a Bioanalyzer 2100, and then quantified again using the KAPA Library Quantification kit. Each immunoSEQ 96-well plate was sequenced on its own single-read 150-cycle Illumina NextSeq 550 flow cell. The source study handled its data this way. Because the immunoSEQ output held only junctional sequences and lacked quality scores, the filtering could not match the filtering applied to full-length reads. Sequences were annotated with PyIR, a Python wrapper for IgBLAST v1.9, using IMGT germline references to assign V/J genes and CDR3. Any read was removed if the V/J assignment was weak (E-value above 1e-6), the CDR3 was missing, or the read contained stop codons, out-of-frame junctions, or ambiguous translated residues. A V3J clonotype was defined by an identical inferred V gene, J gene, and CDR3 amino acid sequence. The percentage overlap between two repertoires was calculated by dividing the number of shared unique clonotypes by the size of the smaller repertoire. Three approaches were used to assess repertoire richness: RTK rarefaction, the Chao1 estimator, and Recon v2.1 estimates of unobserved clonotypes. For all TCRbeta clonotypes obtained by the gDNA method from several donors, generation probabilities were computed with OLGA. TCRdb obtained this table from immuneACCESS and retained in-frame rearrangements with V and J assigned. These tables miss some clones; where compared with another copy, unresolved V genes account for less than half of the shortfall, and the remainder is unexplained. The DNA was the basis for D and trimming; V, J and clone size are from that table. The sample table lists fewer than 1.6 million clones, around 98.5% of them with a count of one. Approximately 0.38% of the sample goes to the ten largest clones.

The donors were healthy, HIV-negative adults with no recently reported acute infections or vaccinations. Every donor was a Caucasian adult residing in Nashville, Tennessee, USA. CD4+ T cells were enriched by magnetic negative selection; naive cells were then positively selected on CD45RA, and the negative fraction formed the memory subset. Blood was obtained by leukapheresis, after which PBMCs were separated by Ficoll-Histopaque density gradient centrifugation and cryopreserved in liquid nitrogen vapor phase. Analytical flow cytometry was used to check the purity and quantity of every magnetically sorted T cell population. Genomic DNA was isolated from each sorted fraction and quantified by UV absorbance on a Nanodrop 2000c. The germline V end is reduced by 7 bases and the J end by 6 bases; junction bases left unmatched: 9. Including cysteine and phenylalanine, the CDR3 has 14 amino acids. Only the CDR3 portion is preserved as DNA: 42 bases, with reading frame beginning at the first base. From the germline V gene, CDR1 is KGHSH and CDR2 is LQKENI.

The full study reports these points: Estimated clonotype richness was generally larger for naive than for memory subsets. Sampling was restricted to blood, and TCR repertoires in tissue are likely to differ from TCR repertoires in blood. Rarefaction of sorted-subset datasets indicated incomplete sequencing despite the large sequencing depth. Sharing across a few donors was observed for approximately 5% of naive CD4, over 3% of naive CD8, around 2.5% of memory CD4, and roughly 0.4% of memory CD8 clonotypes. Based on pairwise subsampling, the degree of clonotype sharing among donors was expected to be affected by sequencing depth. Because the study included only a small number of donors, the genetic and exposure-history diversity represented was limited. Compared with non-shared clonotypes, clonotypes shared by all four sorted-subset donors had higher generation probabilities.

This sequence originates from a man between 25 and 39 years old in good health. The V and J segments used are TRBV18 and TRBJ1-5, with 7 middle bases fitting TRBD1. Sequences were obtained from naive CD4+ T cells sorted from blood. Per the publication, the cell subset or site label means: CD45RA+ positively selected. In nucleotides, the sequence is TGTGCCAGCTTAGAACAGGGGCTTGGTCAGCCCCAGCATTTT. It is translated as CASLEQGLGQPQHF.